This T cell receptor (beta chain) was found in a study of cytomegalovirus exposure and HLA in healthy donors. PCR involved 60 Vbeta and 13 Jbeta primers. Profiling relied on immunoSEQ multiplex PCR, and the TCRdb table lists in-frame clones only, not all of them. The table lists 150,000 to 180,000 clones, under 85% of them singletons. Unmatched junction bases numbered 19, after V lost 2 bases and J lost 0 bases. The CDR3 has 23 amino acids. Germline CDR1 and CDR2: SGHRS and YFSETQ. The source is a man in his late teens or twenties in good health and CMV-seronegative. The sample was PBMCs. The chain joins TRBV5-1 to TRBJ2-3; 15 bases are shared with TRBD2. The CDR3 nucleotides read TGCGCCAGCAGCTTTGGACAGTCTGGAGGACTAGCGGGGGGGTTCACTAGCACAGATACGCAGTATTTT. It yields the protein CASSFGQSGGLAGGFTSTDTQYF.